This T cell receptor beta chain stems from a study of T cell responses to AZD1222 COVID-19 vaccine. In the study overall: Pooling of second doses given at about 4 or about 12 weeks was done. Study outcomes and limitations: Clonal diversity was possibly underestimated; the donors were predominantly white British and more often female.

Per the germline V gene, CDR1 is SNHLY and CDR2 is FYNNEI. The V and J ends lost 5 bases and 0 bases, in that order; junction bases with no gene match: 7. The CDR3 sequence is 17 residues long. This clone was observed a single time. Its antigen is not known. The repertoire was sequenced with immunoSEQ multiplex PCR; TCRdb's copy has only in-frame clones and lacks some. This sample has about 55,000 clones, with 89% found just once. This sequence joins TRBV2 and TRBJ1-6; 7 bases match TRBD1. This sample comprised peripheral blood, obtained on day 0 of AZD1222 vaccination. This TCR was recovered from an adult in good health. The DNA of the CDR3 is TGTGCCAGCAGTCGTTCGGGACAGAGCTCCTATAATTCACCCCTCCACTTT. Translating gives CASSRSGQSSYNSPLHF.